This T cell receptor (beta chain) was identified in a study of blood T cell repertoires in COVID-19. Overall study context: There were acute and convalescent COVID-19 samples, and they came from the United States, Italy and Spain.

Methods used by the authors: The authors estimated nucleated cell counts from reference gene primer amplification. Clones were read by immunoSEQ multiplex PCR, and TCRdb kept only the in-frame ones, dropping some. That table furnishes V, J and clone size, whereas the DNA furnished D and trimming. The sample includes some 300,000 clones, roughly nine tenths of them seen just once. Cohorts were assigned according to the clinical history that participants reported. The study counted Cohort 3 donors as recovered given two negative PCRs, clearance, or symptom resolution. This sequence was found in a woman between 40 and 50 years old who had recovered from COVID-19. The sequenced sample consisted of PBMCs or T cells enriched from blood (not recorded which).

CDR3 sequence reads: CASNRTGEGYTF. The CDR3 DNA follows: TGTGCCAGCAACCGGACAGGGGAAGGCTACACCTTC. The chain combines TRBV21-1 with TRBJ1-2; the table's D call of TRBD1 was not tested on the DNA. TRBV21-1 is assigned pseudogene status. The CDR3 has 12 amino acids.